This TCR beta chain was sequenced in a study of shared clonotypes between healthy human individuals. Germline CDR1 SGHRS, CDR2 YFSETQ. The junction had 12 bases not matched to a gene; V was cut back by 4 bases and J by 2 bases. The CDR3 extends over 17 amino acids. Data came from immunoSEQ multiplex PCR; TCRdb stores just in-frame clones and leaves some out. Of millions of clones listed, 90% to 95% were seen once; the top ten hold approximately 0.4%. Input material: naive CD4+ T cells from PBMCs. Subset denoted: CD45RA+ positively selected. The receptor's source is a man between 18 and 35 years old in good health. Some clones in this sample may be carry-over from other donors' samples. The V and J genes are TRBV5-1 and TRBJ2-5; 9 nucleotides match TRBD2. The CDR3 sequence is CASSTRLASGKQETQYF. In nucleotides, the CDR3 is TGCGCCAGCAGCACGCGGCTGGCTAGCGGGAAACAAGAGACCCAGTACTTC.